This T cell receptor (beta chain) was profiled in a study of CD8 T cells in ankylosing spondylitis. Overall study results and limits: A TCR beta motif made of eight highly homologous variants seemed typical of ankylosing spondylitis blood.

This CDR3 spans 17 amino acids. V was trimmed by 3 bases and J by 0 bases, leaving 20 bases between them. From germline, CDR1 is SQVTM and CDR2 ANQGSEA. This clonotype was found many times. Antigen: not known. TCRdb fed the 5' RACE reads into MiXCR, producing one record per CDR3 protein. The sample lists 450,000 to 550,000 distinct CDR3 sequences, roughly 5.2% occurring once. What was sequenced was blood, either unsorted or a sorted T cell fraction (not recorded which). This TCR derives from a male donor with ankylosing spondylitis. This sequence joins TRBV29-1 and TRBJ1-1, with a possible D match to TRBD1 (5 bases). This chain's CDR3 is CSVEGGVGQGMNTEAFF. As DNA, the CDR3 is TGCAGCGTTGAGGGGGGTGTCGGGCAGGGCATGAACACTGAAGCTTTCTTT.